A selection of T cell receptor beta chains follows, all from one sample in a study of blood T cell repertoires in COVID-19. Repertoires were generated with immunoSEQ multiplex PCR, while TCRdb's copy carries only in-frame clones and drops some. The table shows tens of thousands of clones, with about 86% occurring only once. The sample was peripheral blood. The receptors shown here come from an older woman with COVID-19, enrolled during active disease. Each CDR3 is given with its conserved first and last residue. The D gene is left open where the match is weak. A row's size may be missing; if present it is once, few, many or a size class.

>TRBV5-1|TRBJ1-1|NA|NA
CASSPSAGTEAFF
TGCGCCAGCAGCCCGTCGGCGGGCACTGAAGCTTTCTTT
>TRBV19|TRBJ2-7|NA|few
CASSRQADSSYEQYF
TGTGCCAGTAGTAGACAGGCCGACTCATCCTACGAGCAGTACTTC
>TRBV9|TRBJ1-2|NA|few
CASSVEGAGYGYTF
TGTGCCAGCAGCGTAGAAGGGGCCGGCTATGGCTACACCTTC
>TRBV18|TRBJ1-4|NA|NA
CASSPGRWEDEKLFF
TGTGCCAGCTCACCTGGGAGGTGGGAGGATGAAAAACTGTTTTTT
>TRBV2|TRBJ2-7|NA|NA
CASSSPRGIVYEQYF
TGTGCCAGCTCCAGCCCCAGGGGTATCGTATACGAGCAGTACTTC
>TRBV20-1|TRBJ2-3|NA|NA
CSVQTLDTQYF
TGCAGTGTCCAAACTTTGGATACGCAGTATTTT
>TRBV28|TRBJ2-1|TRBD2|NA
CASSPSGNPYNEQFF
TGTGCCAGCAGTCCAAGCGGGAACCCCTACAATGAGCAGTTCTTC
>TRBV18|TRBJ2-7|NA|NA
CASSPQASTYEQYF
TGTGCCAGCTCACCACAAGCTAGCACCTACGAGCAGTACTTC
>TRBV21-1|TRBJ2-3|NA|NA
CASSTSRTDTQYF
TGTGCCAGCAGCACCTCGAGGACAGATACGCAGTATTTT
>TRBV15|TRBJ2-7|TRBD1|once
CATSREGQGGYEQYF
TGTGCCACCAGCAGAGAGGGACAGGGTGGGTACGAGCAGTACTTC
>TRBV30|TRBJ2-7|TRBD2|NA
CAWSVRLAVHEQYF
TGTGCCTGGAGTGTAAGGCTAGCGGTCCACGAGCAGTACTTC
>TRBV30|TRBJ1-3|NA|NA
CAWSPDRGSGNTIYF
TGTGCCTGGAGTCCCGATAGGGGCTCTGGAAACACCATATATTTT
>TRBV7-9|TRBJ1-2|TRBD1|NA
CASSALPGQKKDYGYTF
TGTGCCAGCAGCGCCTTACCGGGACAGAAAAAGGACTATGGCTACACCTTC
>TRBV5-1|TRBJ2-7|TRBD2|NA
CASSTSGRFLEQYF
TGCGCCAGCAGCACTAGCGGGAGGTTTCTCGAGCAGTACTTC
>TRBV6-4|TRBJ2-1|TRBD1|NA
CASYRDRDGGYLSEQFF
TGTGCCAGCTACCGGGACAGGGACGGTGGGTATTTAAGTGAGCAGTTCTTC
>TRBV6-1|TRBJ2-7|NA|NA
CASSELPYEQYF
TGTGCCAGCAGTGAACTTCCGTACGAGCAGTACTTC
>TRBV28|TRBJ1-1|TRBD1|NA
CAITPPDRATEAFF
TGTGCCATCACCCCCCCGGACAGGGCCACTGAAGCTTTCTTT
>TRBV6-5|TRBJ1-1|NA|NA
CAISRGSNTEAFF
TGTGCCATCTCTCGGGGGTCGAACACTGAAGCTTTCTTT
>TRBV18|TRBJ2-7|TRBD1|NA
CASSPSTGSSYEQYF
TGTGCCAGCTCACCCTCGACAGGGAGTTCCTACGAGCAGTACTTC
>TRBV27|TRBJ2-2|NA|NA
CASRGGDNTGELFF
TGTGCCAGCAGGGGCGGGGACAACACCGGGGAGCTGTTTTTT
>TRBV9|TRBJ2-1|TRBD1|NA
CASSAGPGTGQEFF
TGTGCCAGCAGCGCGGGTCCCGGGACAGGTCAGGAGTTCTTC
>TRBV27|TRBJ2-4|NA|NA
CASSLTGVLAKNIQYF
TGTGCCAGCAGTTTAACGGGTGTACTAGCCAAAAACATTCAGTACTTC
>TRBV15|TRBJ2-1|NA|NA
CATSRVVSFEQFF
TGTGCCACCAGCAGAGTTGTGAGCTTCGAGCAGTTCTTC
>TRBV6-5|TRBJ1-5|TRBD1|NA
CASTEGASNQPQHF
TGTGCCAGCACCGAGGGGGCGAGCAATCAGCCCCAGCATTTT
>TRBV6-5|TRBJ2-7|NA|once
CASRDSVSYEQYF
TGTGCCAGCAGAGACAGTGTGTCCTACGAGCAGTACTTC
>TRBV6-5|TRBJ2-3|NA|once
CASSYSRGVTQYF
TGTGCCAGCAGTTACTCTCGGGGAGTTACGCAGTATTTT